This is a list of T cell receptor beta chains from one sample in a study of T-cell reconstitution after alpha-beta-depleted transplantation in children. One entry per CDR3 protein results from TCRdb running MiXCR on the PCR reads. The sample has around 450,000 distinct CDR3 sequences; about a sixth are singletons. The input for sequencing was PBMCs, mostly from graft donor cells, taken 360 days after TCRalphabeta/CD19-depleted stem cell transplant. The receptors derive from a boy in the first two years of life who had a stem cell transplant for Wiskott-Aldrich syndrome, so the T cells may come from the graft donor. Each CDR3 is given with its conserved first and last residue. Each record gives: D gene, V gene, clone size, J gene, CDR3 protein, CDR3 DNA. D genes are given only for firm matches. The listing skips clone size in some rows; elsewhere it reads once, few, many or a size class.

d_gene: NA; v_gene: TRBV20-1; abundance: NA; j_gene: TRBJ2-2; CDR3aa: CCARRGGVGTGELFF; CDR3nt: TGCTGTGCTAGAAGGGGGGGGGTCGGAACCGGGGAGCTGTTTTTT
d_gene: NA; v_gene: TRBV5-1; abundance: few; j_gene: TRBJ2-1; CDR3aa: CASSSGNSYNEQFF; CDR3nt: TGCGCCAGCAGTTCCGGGAACTCCTACAATGAGCAGTTCTTC
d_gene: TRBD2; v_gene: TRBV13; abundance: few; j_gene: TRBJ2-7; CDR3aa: CASSLARTSGAYEQYF; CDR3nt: TGTGCCAGCAGCTTGGCCCGGACTAGCGGAGCCTACGAGCAGTACTTC
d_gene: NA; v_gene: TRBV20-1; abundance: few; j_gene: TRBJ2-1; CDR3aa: CSASWRRNEQFF; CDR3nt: TGCAGTGCTAGTTGGAGGAGGAATGAGCAGTTCTTC
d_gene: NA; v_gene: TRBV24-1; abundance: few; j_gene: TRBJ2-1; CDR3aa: CATSDRGRTYNEQFF; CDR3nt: TGTGCCACCAGTGATAGGGGGAGGACCTACAATGAGCAGTTCTTC
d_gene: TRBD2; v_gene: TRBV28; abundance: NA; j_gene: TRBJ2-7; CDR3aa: CASSPPGGGRYEQYF; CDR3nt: TGTGCCAGCAGCCCTCCCGGCGGGGGACGGTACGAGCAGTACTTC
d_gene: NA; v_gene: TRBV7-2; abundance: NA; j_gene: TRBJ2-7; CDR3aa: CATSGLGSYEQYF; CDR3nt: TGTGCCACCAGCGGGCTAGGATCCTACGAGCAGTACTTC
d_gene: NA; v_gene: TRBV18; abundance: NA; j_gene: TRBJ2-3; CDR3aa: CASSSTRGTHTDTQYF; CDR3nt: TGTGCCAGCTCAAGTACCAGGGGTACCCACACAGATACGCAGTATTTT
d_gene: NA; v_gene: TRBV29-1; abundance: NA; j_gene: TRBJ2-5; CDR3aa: CSVDISGETQYF; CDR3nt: TGCAGCGTTGATATATCGGGAGAGACCCAGTACTTC
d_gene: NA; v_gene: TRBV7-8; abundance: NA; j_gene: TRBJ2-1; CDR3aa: CASSSGLNNEQFF; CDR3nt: TGTGCCAGCAGCTCGGGCCTGAACAATGAGCAGTTCTTC
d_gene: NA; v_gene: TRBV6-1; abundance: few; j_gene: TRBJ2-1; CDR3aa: CAARGWGSYNEQFF; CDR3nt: TGTGCCGCCCGTGGGTGGGGCTCCTACAATGAGCAGTTCTTC
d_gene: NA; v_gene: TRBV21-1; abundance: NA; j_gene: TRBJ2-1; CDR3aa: CASSKVRTGDNEQFF; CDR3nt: TGTGCCAGCAGCAAAGTAAGGACAGGCGACAATGAGCAGTTCTTC
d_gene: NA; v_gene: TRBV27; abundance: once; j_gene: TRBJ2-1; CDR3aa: CASRNSSYNEQFF; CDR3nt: TGTGCCAGCAGAAATAGCTCCTACAATGAGCAGTTCTTC
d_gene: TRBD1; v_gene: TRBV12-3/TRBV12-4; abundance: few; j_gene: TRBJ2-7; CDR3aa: CASSLQDREVKQYF; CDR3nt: TGTGCCAGCAGCCTTCAGGACAGGGAGGTTAAGCAGTACTTC
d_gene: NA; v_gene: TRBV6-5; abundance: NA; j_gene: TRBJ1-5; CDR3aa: CASSPGQTYQPQHF; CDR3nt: TGTGCCAGCAGTCCCGGACAGACTTATCAGCCCCAGCATTTT
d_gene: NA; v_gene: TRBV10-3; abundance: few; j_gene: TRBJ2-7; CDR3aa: CAISGLEGGLYEQYF; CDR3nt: TGTGCCATCAGTGGATTAGAGGGGGGGCTCTACGAGCAGTACTTC
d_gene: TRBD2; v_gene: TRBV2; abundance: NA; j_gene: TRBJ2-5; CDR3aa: CASRLTGGQETQYF; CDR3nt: TGTGCCAGCAGACTGACGGGAGGGCAAGAGACCCAGTACTTC
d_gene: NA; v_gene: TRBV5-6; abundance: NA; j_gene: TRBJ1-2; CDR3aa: CASSPDANYGYTF; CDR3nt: TGTGCCAGCAGCCCGGACGCGAACTATGGCTACACCTTC
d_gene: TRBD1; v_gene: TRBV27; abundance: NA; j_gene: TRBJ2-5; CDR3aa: CASSPIWDRGRETQYF; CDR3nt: TGTGCCAGCAGTCCGATCTGGGACAGGGGGCGTGAGACCCAGTACTTC
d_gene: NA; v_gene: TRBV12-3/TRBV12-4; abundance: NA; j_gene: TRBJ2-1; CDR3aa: CASSLATANNEQFF; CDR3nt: TGTGCCAGCAGTTTAGCGACAGCTAACAATGAGCAGTTCTTC
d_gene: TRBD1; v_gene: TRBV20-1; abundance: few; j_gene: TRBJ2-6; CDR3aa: CSAFTGVSGANVLTF; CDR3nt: TGCAGTGCTTTCACAGGGGTCTCTGGGGCCAACGTCCTGACTTTC
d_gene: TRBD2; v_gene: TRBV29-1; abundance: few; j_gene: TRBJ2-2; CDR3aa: CSVGLAGGPLNTGELFF; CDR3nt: TGCAGCGTTGGATTAGCGGGAGGGCCATTGAACACCGGGGAGCTGTTTTTT
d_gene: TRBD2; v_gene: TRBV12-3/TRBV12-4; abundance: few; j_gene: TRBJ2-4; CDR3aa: CASSSLGRGVAKNIQYF; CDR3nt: TGTGCCAGCAGTTCTCTTGGCCGGGGGGTAGCCAAAAACATTCAGTACTTC
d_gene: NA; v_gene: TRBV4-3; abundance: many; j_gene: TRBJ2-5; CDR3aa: CASSQEFLLSGGETQYF; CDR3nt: TGCGCCAGCAGCCAAGAGTTTCTACTGAGTGGTGGAGAGACCCAGTACTTC
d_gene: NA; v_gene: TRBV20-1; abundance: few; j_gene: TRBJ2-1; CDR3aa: CSARRGISYNEQFF; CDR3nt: TGCAGTGCTAGACGAGGTATCTCCTACAATGAGCAGTTCTTC
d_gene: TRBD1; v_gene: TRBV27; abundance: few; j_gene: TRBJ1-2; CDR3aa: CASSLLQGKGGYTF; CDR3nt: TGTGCCAGCAGTTTATTACAGGGGAAGGGTGGCTACACCTTC
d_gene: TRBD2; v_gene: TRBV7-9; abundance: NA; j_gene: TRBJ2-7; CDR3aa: CASSVTGTKGHEQYF; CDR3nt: TGTGCCAGCAGCGTAACCGGGACTAAAGGGCACGAGCAGTACTTC
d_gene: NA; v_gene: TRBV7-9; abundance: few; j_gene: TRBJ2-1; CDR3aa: CASSPTPPFSYNEQFF; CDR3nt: TGTGCCAGCAGCCCAACCCCACCCTTTTCCTACAATGAGCAGTTCTTC
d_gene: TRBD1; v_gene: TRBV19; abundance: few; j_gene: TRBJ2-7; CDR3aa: CASSTDREEQYF; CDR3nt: TGTGCCAGTAGTACGGACAGGGAAGAGCAGTACTTC
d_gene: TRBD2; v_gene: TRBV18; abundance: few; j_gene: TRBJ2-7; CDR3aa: CASSPRAGGFSYEQYF; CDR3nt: TGTGCCAGCTCACCACGAGCGGGGGGCTTCTCCTACGAGCAGTACTTC
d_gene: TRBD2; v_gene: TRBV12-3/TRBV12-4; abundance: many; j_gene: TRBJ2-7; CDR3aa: CASSLPTSGGPYEQYF; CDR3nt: TGTGCCAGCAGTCTGCCTACTAGCGGGGGCCCCTACGAGCAGTACTTC
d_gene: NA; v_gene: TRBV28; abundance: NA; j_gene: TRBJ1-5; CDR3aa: CASIPGTHYNQPQHF; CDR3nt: TGTGCCAGCATTCCCGGGACTCACTACAATCAGCCCCAGCATTTT
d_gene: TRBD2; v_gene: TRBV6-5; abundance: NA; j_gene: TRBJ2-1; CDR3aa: CASSYGAGATGNEQFF; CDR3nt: TGTGCCAGCAGTTACGGTGCGGGAGCTACGGGGAATGAGCAGTTCTTC
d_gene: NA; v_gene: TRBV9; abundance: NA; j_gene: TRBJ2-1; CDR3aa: CASSVDGGSHNEQFF; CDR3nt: TGTGCCAGCAGCGTAGATGGGGGATCACACAATGAGCAGTTCTTC
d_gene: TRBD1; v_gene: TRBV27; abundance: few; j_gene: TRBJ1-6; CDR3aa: CASSARQGYSPLHF; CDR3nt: TGTGCCAGCAGTGCTCGACAGGGATATTCACCCCTCCACTTT
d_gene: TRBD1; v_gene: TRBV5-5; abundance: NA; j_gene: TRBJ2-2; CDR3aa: CASSPTGTGGRTGELFF; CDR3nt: TGTGCCAGCAGCCCCACCGGGACAGGGGGCCGAACCGGGGAGCTGTTTTTT
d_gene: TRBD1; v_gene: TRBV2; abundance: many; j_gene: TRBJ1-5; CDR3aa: CASREGAGQPQHF; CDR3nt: TGTGCCAGCAGGGAGGGGGCCGGTCAGCCCCAGCATTTT
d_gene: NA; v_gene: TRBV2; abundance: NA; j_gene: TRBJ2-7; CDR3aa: CASSVGQPQYF; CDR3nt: TGTGCCAGCAGTGTTGGGCAGCCTCAGTACTTC
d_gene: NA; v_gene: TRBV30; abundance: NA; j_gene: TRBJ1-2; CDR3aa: CAWSAVGYTF; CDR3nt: TGTGCCTGGAGTGCGGTTGGCTACACCTTC
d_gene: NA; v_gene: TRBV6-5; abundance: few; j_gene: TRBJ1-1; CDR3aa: CASSYSRLGRGNTEAFF; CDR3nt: TGTGCCAGCAGTTACTCTCGACTGGGCCGAGGGAACACTGAAGCTTTCTTT
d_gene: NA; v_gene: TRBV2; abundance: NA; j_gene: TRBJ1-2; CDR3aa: CASLGLTYGYTF; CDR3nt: TGTGCCAGCCTTGGACTCACCTATGGCTACACCTTC
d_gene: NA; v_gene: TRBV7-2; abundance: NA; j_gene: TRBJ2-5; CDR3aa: CASSLAAQETQYF; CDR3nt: TGTGCCAGCAGCTTAGCGGCGCAAGAGACCCAGTACTTC
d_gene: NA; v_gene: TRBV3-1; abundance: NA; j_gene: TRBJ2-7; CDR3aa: CASRGYSYEQYF; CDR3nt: TGTGCCAGCAGGGGGTACTCCTACGAGCAGTACTTC
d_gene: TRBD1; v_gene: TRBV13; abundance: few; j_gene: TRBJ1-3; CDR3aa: CASSRPQGAGGNTIYF; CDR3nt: TGTGCCAGCAGCCGCCCCCAGGGGGCAGGTGGAAACACCATATATTTT
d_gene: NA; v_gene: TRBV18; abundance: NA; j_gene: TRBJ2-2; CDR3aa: CASSPKGEGTGELFF; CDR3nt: TGTGCCAGCTCACCAAAGGGAGAGGGCACCGGGGAGCTGTTTTTT